These T cell receptor beta chains were read from a single sample in a study of blood T cell repertoires in COVID-19. TCRdb's table, derived via immunoSEQ multiplex PCR, lists solely in-frame clones and lacks some. The sample comprises about 250,000 clones, about 90% of which are singletons, and 3% rests with the top ten. The sample consisted of peripheral blood. All receptors come from a man aged 18-30 years with active or convalescent COVID-19. Both conserved end residues are part of each CDR3. D genes are given only for firm matches.

D gene,J gene,V gene,CDR3 protein,CDR3 DNA
-,TRBJ2-7,TRBV5-1,CASSLGARAHEQYF,TGCGCCAGCAGCTTAGGGGCTAGGGCCCACGAGCAGTACTTC
-,TRBJ1-6,TRBV6-5,CASSYRDVGSPLHF,TGTGCCAGCAGTTACCGGGATGTCGGTTCACCCCTCCACTTT
TRBD1,TRBJ1-5,TRBV7-9,CASSLVKRETGKNQPQHF,TGTGCCAGCAGCTTAGTGAAGAGGGAGACAGGGAAGAATCAGCCCCAGCATTTT
TRBD1,TRBJ2-5,TRBV29-1,CSVEGMVRQGNRQETQYF,TGCAGCGTTGAAGGGATGGTAAGACAGGGTAATCGCCAAGAGACCCAGTACTTC
-,TRBJ2-5,TRBV5-8,CASSHGGPAETQYF,TGTGCCAGCAGCCACGGGGGACCAGCAGAGACCCAGTACTTC
-,TRBJ2-1,TRBV7-3,CASSLPGDSAYNEQFF,TGTGCCAGCAGCTTACCCGGGGACTCAGCCTACAATGAGCAGTTCTTC
-,TRBJ1-1,TRBV6-5,CASSSAGNLVAFF,TGTGCCAGCAGTTCGGCAGGGAATTTGGTAGCTTTCTTT
TRBD1,TRBJ2-3,TRBV27,CASSLSGTGPTGTQYF,TGTGCCAGCAGTTTATCCGGGACAGGGCCCACGGGTACGCAGTATTTT
TRBD2,TRBJ2-7,TRBV5-5,CASSLVGLALSYEQYF,TGTGCCAGCAGCTTGGTTGGACTAGCGCTCTCCTACGAGCAGTACTTC
TRBD2,TRBJ2-5,TRBV28,CASSLLGLKTSGMETQYF,TGTGCCAGCAGTTTATTAGGGTTGAAGACTAGCGGGATGGAGACCCAGTACTTC